This T cell receptor beta chain was profiled in a study of Tregs in tolerant kidney transplant recipients. Regarding the study as a whole: Some patients' samples used different primers over time, so nucleotide sequences weren't comparable. Expanding Tregs on activated donor B cells appeared to best identify donor-specific TCRbeta clones. Donor-specific Treg expansion exceeded global Treg expansion in tolerant patients, suggesting antigen drive.

The method was immunoSEQ multiplex PCR; TCRdb's version includes in-frame clones alone and lacks a portion of them. The data show 84,000 or so clones, 90% to 95% seen once. As for this clone: Its antigen is not identified.

The nonmyeloablative bone marrow transplants came from related graft donors, with transient mixed chimerism. The CDR3 contains 16 residues. Germline V CDR1 and CDR2: ENHRY, SYGVKD. The trim removed 2 bases at V and 4 bases at J, leaving 7 bases unmatched. The chain links TRBV10-3 to TRBJ2-5; TRBD1 matches at 10 bases. Sample: CD4+ T cells from blood (PBMCs), taken 12 months after the transplant. This sequence was found in a human patient who received a combined kidney and bone marrow transplant. A subset of T cells may come from the graft donor. The CDR3 spells CAISEAGTGVLETQYF. In nucleotides, the CDR3 is TGTGCCATCAGTGAGGCCGGGACAGGGGTCCTAGAGACCCAGTACTTC.